Below, 7 T cell receptor beta chains from the same sample are listed, as sequenced in a study of blood T cell repertoires in COVID-19. The method was immunoSEQ multiplex PCR; TCRdb's version includes in-frame clones alone and lacks a portion of them. The table records 250,000 or so clones, more than 70% of them present only once. Specimen: peripheral blood. The source is a woman in her sixties or seventies with acute or convalescent COVID-19.

The V call is TRBV5-6, the J call TRBJ2-3, with 7 bases fitting TRBD2. The CDR3 extends over 13 amino acids. Germline CDR1 is SGHDT and CDR2 is YYEEEE. Germline trimming cut 6 bases from V and 2 bases from J; bases unmatched to any gene: 3. The CDR3 sequence: CASNRGVTDTQYF. CDR3 in DNA: TGTGCCAGCAACCGGGGGGTCACAGATACGCAGTATTTT.

J is TRBJ2-5 and V is TRBV3-1 (or the pseudogene TRBV3-2); D is uncertain. Germline values: CDR1 LGHDT, CDR2 YNNKEL (reference sequence). The CDR3 has 17 residues. V was trimmed by 0 bases and J by 0 bases, leaving 14 bases between them. This chain's CDR3 is CASSQDPPIRDQETQYF. As DNA, the CDR3 is TGTGCCAGCAGCCAAGATCCTCCCATCCGGGACCAAGAGACCCAGTACTTC.

The table lists this clone with a few counts. The V and J genes are TRBV11-2 and TRBJ2-2, with a tentative D call TRBD2 (6 bases). V shed 1 base and J shed 3 bases, with 6 bases lying between them. In germline, CDR1 is SGHAT, CDR2 FQNNGV. This CDR3 is 14 amino acids long. DNA for the CDR3: TGTGCCAGCAGCTTAGGGGACTACACCGGGGAGCTGTTTTTT. Translating gives CASSLGDYTGELFF. Based on the CDR3 plus reference TRBV11-2 and TRBJ2-2, the full variable domain is EAGVAQSPRYKIIEKRQSVAFWCNPISGHATLYWYQQILGQGPKLLIQFQNNGVVDDSQLPKDRFSAERLKGVDSTLKIQPAKLEDSAVYLCASSLGDYTGELFFGEGSRLTVL.

This clone was detected only a few times. CDR3 nucleotide sequence: TGTGCCAGCAGCGAGATGGGGAGCGAGCAGTACTTC. It codes for CASSEMGSEQYF. The chain links TRBV7-2 to TRBJ2-7; maybe TRBD2 (5 bases). This CDR3 region has 12 residues. The germline V gene encodes CDR1 SGHTA and CDR2 FQGNSA. Trimming stripped 5 bases from V and 6 bases from J, with 11 bases between.

About this clone: A read error is likely, as this CDR3 ends without the conserved phenylalanine or tryptophan. The V call is TRBV15, the J call TRBJ2-7, with TRBD1 matching 7 bases. V was clipped by 0 bases and J by 5 bases; unmatched bases: 7. Germline V gene lookup returns CDR1 LNHNV and CDR2 YYDKDF (reference sequence). CDR3 length: 15 amino acids. CDR3 amino acids: CATSRDLGTVHEQYS. In nucleotides, the CDR3 is TGTGCCACCAGCAGAGATTTGGGGACAGTCCACGAGCAGTACTCC.

Concerning this clone itself: Other DNA sequences in this specimen translate into the identical CDR3. The chain uses TRBV12-3 or TRBV12-4 and TRBJ1-2; 8 bases are a match to TRBD1. With V trimmed by 6 bases and J by 4 bases, 4 bases remained unmatched. This CDR3 comprises 13 residues. CDR3: CASSLGQGYGYTF. The DNA of the CDR3 is TGTGCCAGCAGCCTTGGACAGGGCTATGGCTACACCTTC.

The genes are TRBV6-5 and TRBJ1-2; 7 bases agree with TRBD1. The CDR3 is made up of 15 amino acids. CDR1 is MNHEY, CDR2 SVGAGI, per germline. V trimming: 7 bases; J trimming: 1 base; junction bases outside the gene matches: 9. The CDR3 reads CASTSRDRFNYGYTF. DNA of the CDR3: TGTGCCAGCACCAGCCGGGACAGATTTAACTATGGCTACACCTTC.